This passage covers 15 T cell receptor beta chains from one sample sequenced in a study of regulatory T cells in long-lasting Graves disease. Relying on iRepertoire HTBI primers and Arm-PCR of CDR3 regions, the team built TCR beta libraries. MiXCR, run by TCRdb on the multiplex PCR reads, gives a single entry per CDR3 protein. The sample records some 560,000 distinct CDR3 sequences, about 15% being singletons. The sample's time point: newly diagnosed GD, antithyroid drugs for less than 3 months. There was RNA extracted from PBMCs, and the TCR library was made from it. These data were also filed under a second study, of T cells in Graves' hyperthyroidism and ophthalmopathy.

Material: peripheral blood mononuclear cells (PBMCs), obtained at new diagnosis, from a patient treated with antithyroid drugs. These TCRs come from a woman aged 35 to 60 with Graves disease.

This clonotype was observed at least ten times. The rearrangement links TRBV12-3 or TRBV12-4 to TRBJ1-2, with 7 bases that match TRBD1. There are 15 residues in the CDR3. V trimming: 3 bases; J trimming: 4 bases; junction bases outside the gene matches: 8. This CDR3 reads CASSLVGGLLYGYTF. The CDR3, as DNA: TGTGCCAGCAGTTTGGTAGGGGGCCTTCTCTATGGCTACACCTTC.

The table lists this clonotype with a few counts. The chain uses TRBV12-3 or TRBV12-4 and TRBJ2-1, with TRBD2 matching over 8 bases. There are 18 residues in the CDR3. The V and J ends lost 4 bases and 5 bases, in that order; junction bases with no gene match: 16. The CDR3 loop reads CASSSTRGSGGTHNEQFF. CDR3 DNA sequence: TGTGCCAGCAGTTCAACCCGGGGGAGCGGGGGTACCCACAATGAGCAGTTCTTC.

The table lists this clonotype with a few counts. A read error is possible here, since a much larger clone lies one base away. The chain joins TRBV12-3 or TRBV12-4 to TRBJ2-5; unclear D gene. This CDR3 region has 14 residues. The ends were cut back, 3 bases at V and 7 bases at J, with 15 bases in the middle. This CDR3 reads CASSFGGDVGTQYF. Written as DNA, the CDR3 is TGTGCCAGCAGTTTCGGCGGAGACGTGGGGACCCAGTACTTC.

The chain is built from TRBV19 and TRBJ1-3, with D possibly being TRBD1 (6 bases). The germline V gene has CDR1 LNHDA and CDR2 SQIVND (reference sequence). V lost 3 bases, J lost 4 bases, and 10 bases lay in between. The CDR3 runs to 14 residues. DNA of the CDR3: TGTGCCAGTAGTATCACAGGGTTGGGAAACACCATATATTTT. Translating it yields CASSITGLGNTIYF.

The genes are TRBV25-1 and TRBJ1-5; weak D call: TRBD1 (5 bases). The germline V and J ends were trimmed by 4 bases and 2 bases, with 9 bases remaining between them. This CDR3 has 14 amino acids. Germline CDR1 is MGHDK and CDR2 is SYGVNS. The CDR3 nucleotides are TGTGCCAGCAGTGTACCCAGGGGCAATCAGCCCCAGCATTTT. It specifies CASSVPRGNQPQHF.

This clonotype was picked up many times. The chain links TRBV6-1 to TRBJ2-3; D gene uncertain. Trimming removed 4 bases at V and 1 base at J, with 6 bases between. CDR1 and CDR2 (germline): MNHNS, SASEGT. CDR3 length equals 13 residues. CDR3: CASSASGTDTQYF. The CDR3 nucleotides are TGTGCCAGCAGTGCATCTGGCACAGATACGCAGTATTTT.

This clonotype was found a few times. The gene calls are TRBV7-3 and TRBJ2-7, with D possibly being TRBD1 (5 bases). CDR1 is SGHTA, CDR2 FQGTGA, per germline. The length of the CDR3 is 13 residues. Trimming pared 0 bases from V and 4 bases from J, leaving 7 bases between. CDR3 sequence: CASSLTGEYEQYF. Here the CDR3 DNA reads TGTGCCAGCAGCTTAACAGGGGAATACGAGCAGTACTTC.

The chain combines TRBV7-8 with TRBJ2-2; 8 positions agree with TRBD2. Germline CDR1 and CDR2: SGHVS and FQNEAQ. The ends lost 5 bases at V and 8 bases at J; junction bases unmatched: 10. The CDR3 extends over 15 amino acids. The DNA of the CDR3 is TGTGCCAGCAGCCCCCCGGTTAGCGGGATGGGGGAGCTGTTTTTT. It translates to CASSPPVSGMGELFF.

J is TRBJ1-3 and V is TRBV3-1; 9 positions match TRBD1. V was clipped by 0 bases and J by 4 bases; unmatched bases: 7. Germline CDR1 reads LGHDT; CDR2 reads YNNKEL (reference sequence). The CDR3 extends over 17 amino acids. CDR3 loop: CASSQDTGGGGGNTIYF. In nucleotides, the CDR3 is TGTGCCAGCAGCCAAGATACAGGGGGCGGAGGAGGAAACACCATATATTTT.

In this sample, this clonotype turned up many times. This rearrangement joins TRBV29-1 to TRBJ2-3; D is perhaps TRBD1 (7 bases). Germline CDR1 reads SQVTM; CDR2 reads ANQGSEA. This CDR3 has 13 amino acids. V was shortened by 7 bases and J by 6 bases, with 17 bases between the two germline ends. The CDR3 sequence is CSAGRDSLDTQYF. CDR3 nucleotides: TGCAGCGCCGGGCGGGACAGTTTGGATACGCAGTATTTT.

This clonotype was seen ten or more times. The chain carries TRBV27 and TRBJ1-1; weak D call: TRBD1 (5 bases). The V and J ends lost 2 bases and 0 bases respectively, with 10 bases between them. This CDR3 is built from 15 residues. Germline CDR1 is MNHEY and CDR2 is SMNVEV (reference sequence). CDR3 DNA: TGTGCCAGCAGTTTAACCCCCAGGGTGAACACTGAAGCTTTCTTT. Its translation: CASSLTPRVNTEAFF.

The sample holds many counts of this clonotype. The chain links TRBV4-1 to TRBJ1-1; D possibly corresponds to TRBD1 (5 bases). Germline V gene data show CDR1 as MGHRA and CDR2 as YSYEKL. The CDR3 has 18 amino acids. V was cut by 3 bases and J by 0 bases, with 20 bases left in between. The CDR3 is CASSQGYARQIMNTEAFF. The CDR3 region has the DNA TGCGCCAGCAGCCAGGGGTATGCTCGACAGATAATGAACACTGAAGCTTTCTTT.

This clonotype has a count of ten or more. The V call is TRBV6-5, the J call TRBJ1-2, with 7 bases matching TRBD1. With 1 base clipped from V and 8 bases from J, the junction kept 4 bases outside the gene matches. Looked up from germline, CDR1 is MNHEY and CDR2 is SVGAGI. The CDR3 consists of 13 residues. CDR3 region: CASSYWQGVGYTF. CDR3 coding DNA: TGTGCCAGCAGTTACTGGCAGGGGGTAGGCTACACCTTC.

The rearrangement joins TRBV19 to TRBJ1-1; 7 bases align to TRBD1. V trimming: 8 bases; J trimming: 3 bases; junction bases outside the gene matches: 9. Germline V gene lookup returns CDR1 LNHDA and CDR2 SQIVND (reference sequence). There are 14 residues in the CDR3. In DNA, the CDR3 is TGTGCCAGTTTGACAGGGACGGCGTACACTGAAGCTTTCTTT. It translates to CASLTGTAYTEAFF.

The rearrangement uses TRBV7-9 and TRBJ2-3, with D perhaps TRBD2 (5 bases). Trimming shortened V by 10 bases and J by 0 bases, and 14 bases separated the two germline ends. The CDR3 consists of 14 residues. In germline, CDR1 is SEHNR, CDR2 FQNEAQ (reference sequence). The CDR3 loop reads CAIQLEISTDTQYF. The CDR3 bases are TGTGCCATTCAACTAGAGATTAGCACAGATACGCAGTATTTT.